Listed below are T cell receptor beta chains from one sample, sequenced in a study of response to subunit inactivated influenza vaccine. MiXCR, run by TCRdb on the RT-PCR reads, gives a single entry per CDR3 protein. The profile shows just under 250,000 distinct CDR3 sequences, 12% of them singletons. Sequenced material: non-naive T cells sorted from PBMCs, taken around 14 days before vaccination. All receptors derive from a man in his fifties who received an inactivated influenza vaccine. The CDR3 runs from the conserved cysteine through the conserved F or W. Each record gives: clone size, CDR3 length, J gene, D gene, V gene, CDR3 protein, CDR3 DNA. A D gene is named only where the DNA matches it firmly. Some rows mark clone size as missing; the rest say once, few, many or name a class of expanded clone.

abundance: .
len: 15
j_gene: TRBJ1-2
d_gene: .
v_gene: TRBV5-1
CDR3aa: CASSPGHGVSPGYTF
CDR3nt: TGCGCCAGCAGCCCCGGGCATGGGGTCTCTCCTGGCTACACCTTC

abundance: many
len: 15
j_gene: TRBJ2-7
d_gene: TRBD1
v_gene: TRBV7-2
CDR3aa: CASSLSHRGSYEQYF
CDR3nt: TGTGCCAGCAGCTTATCCCACAGGGGTTCCTACGAGCAGTACTTC

abundance: .
len: 15
j_gene: TRBJ2-3
d_gene: TRBD1
v_gene: TRBV20-1
CDR3aa: CSAFPGTGHTDTQYF
CDR3nt: TGCAGTGCCTTCCCCGGGACAGGGCACACAGATACGCAGTATTTT

abundance: .
len: 15
j_gene: TRBJ2-3
d_gene: TRBD1
v_gene: TRBV7-9
CDR3aa: CASSLARGRSDTQYF
CDR3nt: TGTGCCAGCAGCTTAGCAAGGGGGCGATCAGATACGCAGTATTTT

abundance: few
len: 14
j_gene: TRBJ1-2
d_gene: .
v_gene: TRBV6-1
CDR3aa: CATQRTDSNYGYTF
CDR3nt: TGTGCCACCCAGCGAACAGATTCAAACTATGGCTACACCTTC

abundance: .
len: 16
j_gene: TRBJ2-5
d_gene: TRBD2
v_gene: TRBV7-9
CDR3aa: CASSLAQTGGTETQYF
CDR3nt: TGTGCCAGCAGCTTAGCCCAGACGGGGGGAACGGAGACCCAGTACTTC

abundance: .
len: 13
j_gene: TRBJ2-1
d_gene: .
v_gene: TRBV9
CDR3aa: CASSVATGNEQFF
CDR3nt: TGTGCCAGCAGCGTAGCAACGGGCAATGAGCAGTTCTTC

abundance: few
len: 16
j_gene: TRBJ2-4
d_gene: .
v_gene: TRBV4-3
CDR3aa: CASSQDQAGPLNIQYF
CDR3nt: TGCGCCAGCAGCCAAGATCAGGCGGGGCCCCTAAACATTCAGTACTTC

abundance: few
len: 17
j_gene: TRBJ1-3
d_gene: TRBD1
v_gene: TRBV6-1
CDR3aa: CASSPLGQGAFGNTIYF
CDR3nt: TGTGCCAGCAGTCCGCTAGGGCAGGGGGCCTTTGGAAACACCATATATTTT

abundance: many
len: 15
j_gene: TRBJ2-1
d_gene: TRBD1
v_gene: TRBV7-6
CDR3aa: CASSRRTGDYNEQFF
CDR3nt: TGTGCCAGCAGCCGTCGGACAGGTGACTACAATGAGCAGTTCTTC

abundance: .
len: 15
j_gene: TRBJ1-2
d_gene: .
v_gene: TRBV7-2
CDR3aa: CASSLIGGRDYGYTF
CDR3nt: TGTGCCAGCAGCTTAATTGGGGGGCGCGACTATGGCTACACCTTC

abundance: few
len: 11
j_gene: TRBJ2-3
d_gene: TRBD1
v_gene: TRBV29-1
CDR3aa: CSVAGGDTQYF
CDR3nt: TGCAGCGTTGCAGGGGGAGATACGCAGTATTTT

abundance: .
len: 13
j_gene: TRBJ1-5
d_gene: .
v_gene: TRBV20-1
CDR3aa: CSARGGGDQPQHF
CDR3nt: TGCAGTGCCAGAGGGGGGGGCGATCAGCCCCAGCATTTT

abundance: .
len: 17
j_gene: TRBJ2-1
d_gene: TRBD2
v_gene: TRBV14
CDR3aa: CASSQWSSGSSYNEQFF
CDR3nt: TGTGCCAGCAGCCAATGGTCTAGCGGAAGCTCCTACAATGAGCAGTTCTTC

abundance: .
len: 16
j_gene: TRBJ2-1
d_gene: TRBD2
v_gene: TRBV20-1
CDR3aa: CSATLASGVVGNEQFF
CDR3nt: TGCAGTGCCACCCTGGCTAGCGGGGTGGTAGGCAATGAGCAGTTCTTC

abundance: .
len: 14
j_gene: TRBJ1-5
d_gene: .
v_gene: TRBV3-1
CDR3aa: CASSQTGAGQPQHF
CDR3nt: TGTGCCAGCAGCCAAACCGGGGCGGGACAGCCCCAGCATTTT

abundance: few
len: 13
j_gene: TRBJ2-6
d_gene: .
v_gene: TRBV6-2/TRBV6-3
CDR3aa: CASSYDGANVLTF
CDR3nt: TGTGCCAGCAGTTATGATGGGGCCAACGTCCTGACTTTC

abundance: few
len: 14
j_gene: TRBJ1-4
d_gene: .
v_gene: TRBV5-1
CDR3aa: CASSSGRDNEKLFF
CDR3nt: TGCGCCAGCAGCTCGGGACGGGATAATGAAAAACTGTTTTTT

abundance: few
len: 16
j_gene: TRBJ2-2
d_gene: TRBD2
v_gene: TRBV3-1
CDR3aa: CASSPGAGSVTGELFF
CDR3nt: TGTGCCAGCAGCCCGGGAGCGGGGTCTGTCACCGGGGAGCTGTTTTTT

abundance: few
len: 14
j_gene: TRBJ2-1
d_gene: TRBD2
v_gene: TRBV7-8
CDR3aa: CASSLRLADNEQFF
CDR3nt: TGTGCCAGCAGCTTGAGACTAGCGGACAATGAGCAGTTCTTC

abundance: .
len: 11
j_gene: TRBJ2-7
d_gene: .
v_gene: TRBV29-1
CDR3aa: CSVGARIGPCF
CDR3nt: TGCAGCGTTGGAGCGCGGATCGGACCATGCTTC

abundance: .
len: 15
j_gene: TRBJ2-1
d_gene: TRBD2
v_gene: TRBV6-1
CDR3aa: CASNRAGGPYNEQFF
CDR3nt: TGTGCCAGCAATAGAGCGGGGGGGCCGTACAATGAGCAGTTCTTC

abundance: .
len: 11
j_gene: TRBJ2-7
d_gene: .
v_gene: TRBV5-6
CDR3aa: CASRYRNEQYF
CDR3nt: TGTGCCAGCAGGTACAGGAACGAGCAGTACTTC

abundance: .
len: 15
j_gene: TRBJ2-1
d_gene: TRBD1
v_gene: TRBV20-1
CDR3aa: CSAPGQGSSYNEQFF
CDR3nt: TGCAGTGCTCCTGGACAGGGTAGCTCCTACAATGAGCAGTTCTTC

abundance: .
len: 15
j_gene: TRBJ2-6
d_gene: .
v_gene: TRBV28
CDR3aa: CASSLPGIGANVLTF
CDR3nt: TGTGCCAGCAGTTTACCGGGGATTGGGGCCAACGTCCTGACTTTC

abundance: .
len: 13
j_gene: TRBJ2-2
d_gene: .
v_gene: TRBV24-1
CDR3aa: CATSVHTTGELFF
CDR3nt: TGTGCCACCAGTGTCCATACCACCGGGGAGCTGTTTTTT

abundance: few
len: 15
j_gene: TRBJ1-5
d_gene: TRBD1
v_gene: TRBV7-2
CDR3aa: CASSGDSDSNQPQHF
CDR3nt: TGTGCCAGCAGCGGGGACAGCGATAGCAATCAGCCCCAGCATTTT

abundance: many
len: 14
j_gene: TRBJ2-2
d_gene: .
v_gene: TRBV6-2/TRBV6-3
CDR3aa: CASNDKGSTGELFF
CDR3nt: TGTGCCAGCAACGATAAGGGGAGCACCGGGGAGCTGTTTTTT

abundance: few
len: 14
j_gene: TRBJ2-5
d_gene: .
v_gene: TRBV10-3
CDR3aa: CAAAMTQFQETQYF
CDR3nt: TGTGCCGCAGCAATGACCCAGTTCCAAGAGACCCAGTACTTC

abundance: few
len: 16
j_gene: TRBJ2-7
d_gene: .
v_gene: TRBV3-1
CDR3aa: CASSQDESDIKHEQYF
CDR3nt: TGTGCCAGCAGCCAAGATGAGTCGGACATTAAACACGAGCAGTACTTC

abundance: .
len: 15
j_gene: TRBJ1-2
d_gene: TRBD1
v_gene: TRBV4-3
CDR3aa: CASSHTTTGVDGYTF
CDR3nt: TGCGCCAGCAGCCACACAACGACAGGGGTGGATGGCTACACCTTC

abundance: few
len: 15
j_gene: TRBJ1-2
d_gene: TRBD1
v_gene: TRBV6-1
CDR3aa: CASRPQGSHGYGYTF
CDR3nt: TGTGCCAGCAGACCACAGGGGTCGCATGGCTATGGCTACACCTTC

abundance: many
len: 14
j_gene: TRBJ1-1
d_gene: .
v_gene: TRBV20-1
CDR3aa: CSARRAITSTEAFF
CDR3nt: TGCAGTGCTCGCCGGGCCATCACGAGTACTGAAGCTTTCTTT

abundance: few
len: 15
j_gene: TRBJ2-1
d_gene: TRBD1
v_gene: TRBV7-2
CDR3aa: CASRSGTGRSDEQFF
CDR3nt: TGTGCCAGCAGATCCGGGACAGGCCGTTCGGATGAGCAGTTCTTC

abundance: few
len: 17
j_gene: TRBJ2-6
d_gene: TRBD1
v_gene: TRBV10-3
CDR3aa: CAISAAQGARGANVLTF
CDR3nt: TGTGCCATCAGTGCAGCTCAGGGGGCGCGTGGGGCCAACGTCCTGACTTTC

abundance: many
len: 15
j_gene: TRBJ2-1
d_gene: .
v_gene: TRBV7-8
CDR3aa: CASSLDAGQGFEQFF
CDR3nt: TGTGCCAGCAGCTTAGATGCAGGTCAGGGCTTTGAGCAGTTCTTC

abundance: few
len: 12
j_gene: TRBJ2-5
d_gene: .
v_gene: TRBV20-1
CDR3aa: CSASPGWETQYF
CDR3nt: TGCAGTGCTAGCCCCGGATGGGAGACCCAGTACTTC

abundance: few
len: 19
j_gene: TRBJ2-7
d_gene: TRBD1
v_gene: TRBV11-1
CDR3aa: CASSLVPGQGKGLPYEQYF
CDR3nt: TGTGCCAGCAGCTTAGTTCCGGGACAGGGGAAAGGACTCCCATACGAGCAGTACTTC

abundance: few
len: 15
j_gene: TRBJ2-5
d_gene: TRBD1
v_gene: TRBV6-2/TRBV6-3
CDR3aa: CASRQQGVAKETQYF
CDR3nt: TGTGCCAGCAGACAACAGGGGGTAGCGAAAGAGACCCAGTACTTC

abundance: .
len: 17
j_gene: TRBJ2-6
d_gene: .
v_gene: TRBV7-9
CDR3aa: CASSYLSLSFGANVLTF
CDR3nt: TGTGCCAGCAGCTACTTGAGCTTGTCGTTTGGGGCCAACGTCCTGACTTTC

abundance: .
len: 14
j_gene: TRBJ1-2
d_gene: TRBD1
v_gene: TRBV18
CDR3aa: CASSLQDRAYGYTF
CDR3nt: TGTGCCAGCTCACTCCAGGACAGGGCCTATGGCTACACCTTC

abundance: many
len: 13
j_gene: TRBJ2-7
d_gene: TRBD2
v_gene: TRBV28
CDR3aa: CASHGGRSYEQYF
CDR3nt: TGTGCCAGTCACGGGGGGAGATCGTACGAGCAGTACTTC

abundance: few
len: 15
j_gene: TRBJ2-7
d_gene: TRBD1
v_gene: TRBV7-2
CDR3aa: CASSPQPGQTYEQYF
CDR3nt: TGTGCCAGCAGCCCACAGCCGGGACAGACTTACGAGCAGTACTTC

abundance: .
len: 13
j_gene: TRBJ1-2
d_gene: .
v_gene: TRBV10-3
CDR3aa: CALSGPTFYGYTF
CDR3nt: TGTGCCTTATCCGGGCCGACCTTTTATGGCTACACCTTC

abundance: .
len: 17
j_gene: TRBJ2-5
d_gene: .
v_gene: TRBV11-2
CDR3aa: CASSLDRGSIVQETQYF
CDR3nt: TGTGCCAGCAGCTTAGATCGGGGCAGCATAGTCCAAGAGACCCAGTACTTC

abundance: medium-sized
len: 16
j_gene: TRBJ1-1
d_gene: TRBD1
v_gene: TRBV27
CDR3aa: CASNRKGARMNTEAFF
CDR3nt: TGTGCCAGCAATAGGAAGGGGGCCCGTATGAACACTGAAGCTTTCTTT

abundance: many
len: 15
j_gene: TRBJ2-7
d_gene: .
v_gene: TRBV6-1
CDR3aa: CASSVQGLRIGEQYF
CDR3nt: TGTGCCAGCAGTGTACAGGGCCTGAGAATCGGGGAGCAGTACTTC

abundance: few
len: 16
j_gene: TRBJ1-2
d_gene: TRBD1
v_gene: TRBV9
CDR3aa: CASSGDRTGENYGYTF
CDR3nt: TGTGCCAGCAGCGGGGACCGGACAGGAGAGAACTATGGCTACACCTTC

abundance: .
len: 14
j_gene: TRBJ1-2
d_gene: .
v_gene: TRBV6-2/TRBV6-3
CDR3aa: CASSYPQLSYGYTF
CDR3nt: TGTGCCAGCAGTTACCCACAGCTGTCCTATGGCTACACCTTC

abundance: .
len: 14
j_gene: TRBJ2-3
d_gene: .
v_gene: TRBV18
CDR3aa: CASSPGPGGDTQYF
CDR3nt: TGTGCCAGCTCACCCGGACCCGGTGGGGATACGCAGTATTTT

abundance: .
len: 14
j_gene: TRBJ2-3
d_gene: TRBD2
v_gene: TRBV20-1
CDR3aa: CSATAGALTDTQYF
CDR3nt: TGCAGTGCTACAGCGGGGGCCCTCACAGATACGCAGTATTTT

abundance: many
len: 12
j_gene: TRBJ2-7
d_gene: .
v_gene: TRBV5-1
CDR3aa: CASSFEFSEQYF
CDR3nt: TGCGCCAGCAGCTTTGAGTTTTCCGAGCAGTACTTC

abundance: few
len: 14
j_gene: TRBJ2-3
d_gene: TRBD1
v_gene: TRBV5-8
CDR3aa: CASRSQGNTDTQYF
CDR3nt: TGTGCCAGCAGGTCACAGGGGAACACAGATACGCAGTATTTT

abundance: many
len: 14
j_gene: TRBJ2-5
d_gene: .
v_gene: TRBV9
CDR3aa: CASSVGAGQETQYF
CDR3nt: TGTGCCAGCAGCGTAGGGGCAGGTCAAGAGACCCAGTACTTC

abundance: many
len: 14
j_gene: TRBJ1-1
d_gene: .
v_gene: TRBV5-1
CDR3aa: CASSLARGNTEAFF
CDR3nt: TGCGCCAGCAGCTTGGCTAGGGGGAACACTGAAGCTTTCTTT

abundance: .
len: 14
j_gene: TRBJ2-1
d_gene: TRBD2
v_gene: TRBV2
CDR3aa: CASSAAGGPSEQFF
CDR3nt: TGTGCCAGCAGTGCTGCGGGGGGGCCCAGTGAGCAGTTCTTC

abundance: many
len: 12
j_gene: TRBJ2-1
d_gene: TRBD2
v_gene: TRBV29-1
CDR3aa: CSGDYLNNEQFF
CDR3nt: TGCAGCGGGGACTACCTAAACAATGAGCAGTTCTTC